The 24 T cell receptor beta chains listed next were all sequenced from one sample in a study of OX40 agonist ivuxolimab in advanced cancers. The data were produced by immunoSEQ multiplex PCR, yet TCRdb's version contains in-frame clones alone and is incomplete. Seen here are roughly 56,000 clones, 82% observed once, and the top ten hold more than 1.2%. The sequencing used CD4+ or CD8+ T cells sorted from blood, collected in a trial of the OX40 agonist ivuxolimab. These receptors all stem from an adult with an advanced solid tumor such as melanoma, head and neck, liver or kidney cancer.

The chain uses TRBV30 and TRBJ2-3; weak D call: TRBD2 (5 bases). This CDR3 is built from 11 residues. Per germline, CDR1 GTSNPN and CDR2 SVGIG (reference sequence). Trimming shortened V by 3 bases and J by 11 bases, and 12 bases separated the two germline ends. The CDR3 region is CAWRVPGVQYF. CDR3 DNA sequence: TGTGCCTGGAGGGTCCCCGGGGTGCAGTATTTT. Complete variable domain (other parts from reference TRBV30 and TRBJ2-3): SQTIHQWPATLVQPVGSPLSLECTVEGTSNPNLYWYRQAAGRGLQLLFYSVGIGQISSEVPQNLSASRPQDRQFILSSKKLLLSDSGFYLCAWRVPGVQYFGPGTRLTVL.

This clone was recorded only once. The chain recombines TRBV5-6 with TRBJ2-5; tentatively, D is TRBD1 or TRBD2 (6 bases each). The germline V and J ends were trimmed by 1 base and 4 bases, with 14 bases remaining between them. Germline loops: CDR1 SGHDT, CDR2 YYEEEE. The CDR3 has 15 residues. The CDR3 DNA is TGTGCCAGCAGCTTGAGCCAGGGGAGGAGAGAGACCCAGTACTTC. This codes for CASSLSQGRRETQYF. Supplemented by reference TRBV5-6 and TRBJ2-5, the full variable domain reads DAGVTQSPTHLIKTRGQQVTLRCSPKSGHDTVSWYQQALGQGPQFIFQYYEEEERQRGNFPDRFSGHQFPNYSSELNVNALLLGDSALYLCASSLSQGRRETQYFGPGTRLLVL.

V and J are TRBV27 and TRBJ1-1, with D possibly being TRBD1 (5 bases). Deletions cut 6 bases from V and 0 bases from J, with 14 bases between. This CDR3 spans 15 amino acids. Germline loops: CDR1 MNHEY, CDR2 SMNVEV (reference sequence). The CDR3 is CASSSSGTVNTEAFF. In DNA, the CDR3 is TGTGCCAGCAGCAGTTCTGGGACGGTGAACACTGAAGCTTTCTTT.

The J gene is TRBJ2-7, the V gene TRBV16; 8 bases match TRBD1. Germline V gene sequence: CDR1 KGHSY, CDR2 FQNENV. The CDR3 consists of 11 residues. J was trimmed by 3 bases and V by 8 bases; bases with no gene match: 0. The CDR3 region is CASGQGYEQYF. CDR3 in DNA: TGTGCCAGCGGACAGGGCTACGAGCAGTACTTC. The entire variable domain, with the rest obtained from reference TRBV16 and TRBJ2-7, is as follows: GEEVAQTPKHLVRGEGQKAKLYCAPIKGHSYVFWYQQVLKNEFKFLISFQNENVFDETGMPKERFSAKCLPNSPCSLEIQATKLEDSAVYFCASGQGYEQYFGPGTRLTVT.

The rearrangement joins TRBV11-3 to TRBJ1-2; 7 bases agree with TRBD1. The trim removed 3 bases at V and 6 bases at J, leaving 7 bases unmatched. The CDR3 is made up of 14 amino acids. Germline CDR1 SGHNT, CDR2 YENEEA. In nucleotides, the CDR3 is TGTGCCAGCAGCTTCCGGGGGGACAGCCATGGCTACACCTTC. As protein: CASSFRGDSHGYTF. The full variable domain, in which reference TRBV11-3 and TRBJ1-2 provide the parts outside the CDR3, is EAGVVQSPRYKIIEKKQPVAFWCNPISGHNTLYWYLQNLGQGPELLIRYENEEAVDDSQLPKDRFSAERLKGVDSTLKIQPAELGDSAVYLCASSFRGDSHGYTFGSGTRLTVV.

The rearrangement links TRBV19 to TRBJ1-5, with 7 bases lining up with TRBD1. CDR1 is LNHDA, CDR2 SQIVND, per germline (reference sequence). The CDR3 is 15 amino acids. V was clipped by 4 bases and J by 4 bases; unmatched bases: 7. The CDR3 spells CASSNNDRENQPQHF. The CDR3, as DNA: TGTGCCAGTAGTAATAATGACAGGGAGAATCAGCCCCAGCATTTT.

V usage is TRBV12-2 and J usage is TRBJ1-4. TRBV12-2 is a known pseudogene. This CDR3 region has 15 residues. The CDR3 spells CASRPHGGPNEKLFF. For the CDR3, the DNA is TGTGCAAGTCGCCCTCACGGGGGCCCTAATGAAAAACTGTTTTTT.

This chain uses TRBV2 with TRBJ1-4; TRBD1 aligns across 8 bases. Germline V gene data show CDR1 as SNHLY and CDR2 as FYNNEI. The CDR3 is made up of 15 amino acids. Trimming took 6 bases from V and 4 from J; bases not matched to a gene: 7. CDR3 sequence (DNA): TGTGCCAGCAGCACAAGGACAGGGTTTAATGAAAAACTGTTTTTT. Protein: CASSTRTGFNEKLFF.

The chain carries TRBV18 and TRBJ1-3; unclear D gene. The V gene lost 3 bases and the J gene lost 0 bases, with 6 bases spanning the gap. The CDR3 contains 14 residues. CDR1 and CDR2 from the germline V gene are KGHSH and LQKENI. The DNA for the CDR3 is TGTGCCAGCTCACCCCAGCCCTCTGGAAACACCATATATTTT. Translation gives CASSPQPSGNTIYF. Full variable domain (rest looked up from reference TRBV18 and TRBJ1-3): NAGVMQNPRHLVRRRGQEARLRCSPMKGHSHVYWYRQLPEEGLKFMVYLQKENIIDESGMPKERFSAEFPKEGPSILRIQQVVRGDSAAYFCASSPQPSGNTIYFGEGSWLTVV.

The V call is TRBV18, the J call TRBJ1-1, with TRBD1 matching over 9 bases. The CDR3 runs 14 residues. Trimming at V came to 3 bases and at J to 7 bases, leaving 6 bases not matched to a gene. Germline assignment: CDR1 KGHSH and CDR2 LQKENI. The CDR3 bases are TGTGCCAGCTCACCCCGACAGGGGGAAGGTGAAGCTTTCTTT. It specifies CASSPRQGEGEAFF.

The chain has TRBV6-5 and TRBJ2-7; D possibly corresponds to TRBD2 (5 bases). The CDR3 loop spans 13 amino acids. The germline V gene has CDR1 MNHEY and CDR2 SVGAGI. V was clipped by 2 bases and J by 7 bases, with 12 bases between them. In DNA, the CDR3 is TGTGCCAGCAGTTACGACGGGAATCTTGAGCAGTACTTC. It yields the protein CASSYDGNLEQYF.

A single count supports this clone. The chain employs TRBV5-1 and TRBJ2-1, with 12 bases lining up with TRBD2. There are 15 residues in the CDR3. Germline CDR1 reads SGHRS; CDR2 reads YFSETQ. V lost 6 bases, J lost 4 bases, and 5 bases stayed unmatched. The CDR3 bases are TGCGCCAGCAAACTAGCGGGAGGCCATTACAATGAGCAGTTCTTC. It translates to CASKLAGGHYNEQFF.

This rearrangement joins TRBV9 to TRBJ2-7, with D possibly being TRBD2 (6 bases). CDR3 length equals 14 residues. The ends were cut back, 4 bases at V and 7 bases at J, with 18 bases in the middle. Germline CDR1 reads SGDLS; CDR2 reads YYNGEE. Here the CDR3 reads CASSPGGPSGEQYF. CDR3 nucleotides: TGTGCCAGCAGCCCCGGGGGACCCTCGGGGGAGCAGTACTTC.

The rearrangement uses TRBV11-1 and TRBJ2-5; tentative D call: TRBD2 (6 bases). The germline gives CDR1 SGHAT, CDR2 FQDESV (reference sequence). The CDR3 length is 13 residues. V was clipped by 4 bases and J by 5 bases, with 11 bases between them. In DNA form, the CDR3 reads TGTGCCAGCAGCTGGGGGGTGAAGGAGACCCAGTACTTC. This translates into CASSWGVKETQYF.

Judged by abundance, this clone is medium-sized (0.01 to 0.1%). The rearrangement uses TRBV19 and TRBJ1-2; D is perhaps TRBD1 (5 bases). Per the germline V gene, CDR1 is LNHDA and CDR2 is SQIVND (reference sequence). The V end lost 7 bases, the J end lost 6 bases, and 9 bases lay between the germline ends. The CDR3 has 11 amino acids. For the CDR3, the DNA is TGTGCCAGTAACCCAGGGAATGGCTACACCTTC. Translation gives CASNPGNGYTF.

The chain recombines TRBV5-1 with TRBJ1-3; the D gene is possibly TRBD1 (6 bases). The CDR3 has 12 residues. Trimming took 5 bases from V and 8 from J, leaving 11 bases between them. Germline CDR1 SGHRS, CDR2 YFSETQ. CDR3: CASRRTADTIYF. CDR3 nucleotides: TGCGCCAGCAGAAGGACAGCTGACACCATATATTTT.

The chain links TRBV5-1 to TRBJ2-3; unclear D gene. V shed 1 base and J shed 6 bases, with 12 bases lying between them. This CDR3 region has 14 residues. CDR1 SGHRS and CDR2 YFSETQ come from the germline V gene. The CDR3 sequence is CASSLQSVEDTQYF. The CDR3 DNA is TGCGCCAGCAGCTTGCAATCCGTAGAGGATACGCAGTATTTT.

The CDR3 region is CATYHRQGAGSSYNEQFF. Here the CDR3 DNA reads TGTGCTACCTACCACCGACAGGGGGCGGGGAGCTCCTACAATGAGCAGTTCTTC. The chain couples TRBV7-2 to TRBJ2-1; TRBD1 aligns across 10 bases. CDR1 is SGHTA and CDR2 is FQGNSA in the germline V gene. CDR3 length: 18 amino acids.

The chain has TRBV5-1 and TRBJ2-3, with D perhaps matching TRBD1 (6 bases). CDR1 SGHRS and CDR2 YFSETQ come from the germline V gene. This CDR3 is 14 amino acids long. With 1 base removed from V and 4 bases from J, the gap between germline ends came to 10 bases. CDR3 sequence (DNA): TGCGCCAGCAGCTTGAACAGGGCCTCAGATACGCAGTATTTT. The encoded protein is CASSLNRASDTQYF.

The chain links TRBV11-3 to TRBJ2-2, with D uncertain. The CDR3 has 13 amino acids. Deletions cut 1 base from V and 4 bases from J, with 4 bases between. Germline V gives CDR1 SGHNT, CDR2 YENEEA. CDR3 sequence reads: CASSLVGTGELFF. In nucleotides, the CDR3 is TGTGCCAGCAGCTTAGTTGGCACCGGGGAGCTGTTTTTT.

This chain uses TRBV5-4 with TRBJ2-6; unclear D gene. The length of the CDR3 is 17 residues. Germline CDR1 is SGHNT and CDR2 is YYREEE (reference sequence). V dropped 3 bases and J dropped 4 bases, with 17 bases sitting between them. The CDR3 DNA follows: TGTGCCAGCAGCTCCCGGCGCTCCCCTGTCGGGGCCAACGTCCTGACTTTC. Encoded protein: CASSSRRSPVGANVLTF. Drawing the rest from reference TRBV5-4 and TRBJ2-6, the complete variable domain is ETGVTQSPTHLIKTRGQQVTLRCSSQSGHNTVSWYQQALGQGPQFIFQYYREEENGRGNFPPRFSGLQFPNYSSELNVNALELDDSALYLCASSSRRSPVGANVLTFGAGSRLTVL.

V is TRBV7-3 and J is TRBJ2-3; no reliable D call. This CDR3 region has 13 residues. Germline V gene lookup returns CDR1 SGHTA and CDR2 FQGTGA. The V gene lost 1 base and the J gene lost 5 bases, with 7 bases spanning the gap. The CDR3 coding sequence is TGTGCCAGCAGCTTAATGTTTGGAGATACGCAGTATTTT. Encoded protein: CASSLMFGDTQYF.

The count of this clone is one. The rearrangement joins TRBV6-6 to TRBJ1-5; 8 bases align to TRBD1. Looked up from germline, CDR1 is MNHNY and CDR2 is SVGAGI (reference sequence). The CDR3 is 15 amino acids. V trimming: 6 bases; J trimming: 2 bases; junction bases outside the gene matches: 6. The CDR3 nucleotides read TGTGCCAGCAGCACGGACAGGGTTCGCAATCAGCCCCAGCATTTT. Translation gives CASSTDRVRNQPQHF.

The V call is TRBV6-1, the J call TRBJ1-5; D is unresolved. The CDR3 loop spans 12 amino acids. V dropped 7 bases and J dropped 7 bases, with 11 bases sitting between them. CDR1 is MNHNS, CDR2 SASEGT, per germline. The CDR3 protein is CASKEEGQPQHF. CDR3 in DNA: TGTGCCAGCAAAGAGGAGGGCCAGCCCCAGCATTTT.